Sequencing of this T cell receptor beta chain was carried out in a study of shared clonotypes between healthy human individuals. Study-wide points: Depth was large, yet rarefaction showed that sorted-subset sequencing was incomplete. Clonotypes that were shared across a handful of donors made up around 5.5% of naive CD4 clonotypes.

About this clone itself: The antigen remains undetermined. Other DNA sequences in the sample encode the same CDR3.

Sorted subsets were amplified in replicate PCRs using around 0.2 ug DNA, around 30,000 T cell genomes. Using immunoSEQ multiplex PCR, the repertoire was profiled, and TCRdb retains in-frame clones only, with some absent. The repertoire includes roughly 2.2 million clones, roughly 92% of them detected once, and 0.3% to 0.45% sits in the top ten. The germline V gene encodes CDR1 SGHDT and CDR2 YYEEEE. The CDR3 length is 12 residues. Trimming cost V 4 bases and J 3 bases, with 5 bases left between them. Input material: naive CD4+ T cells from PBMCs. Sample subset: CD45RA+ positively selected. This TCR came from a man younger than 35 in good health. Some clones in this sample may be carry-over from other donors' samples. This chain links TRBV5-6 with TRBJ1-3; D not resolved. CDR3 in DNA: TGTGCCAGCAGCCTGGGTGGAAACACCATATATTTT. It encodes CASSLGGNTIYF.